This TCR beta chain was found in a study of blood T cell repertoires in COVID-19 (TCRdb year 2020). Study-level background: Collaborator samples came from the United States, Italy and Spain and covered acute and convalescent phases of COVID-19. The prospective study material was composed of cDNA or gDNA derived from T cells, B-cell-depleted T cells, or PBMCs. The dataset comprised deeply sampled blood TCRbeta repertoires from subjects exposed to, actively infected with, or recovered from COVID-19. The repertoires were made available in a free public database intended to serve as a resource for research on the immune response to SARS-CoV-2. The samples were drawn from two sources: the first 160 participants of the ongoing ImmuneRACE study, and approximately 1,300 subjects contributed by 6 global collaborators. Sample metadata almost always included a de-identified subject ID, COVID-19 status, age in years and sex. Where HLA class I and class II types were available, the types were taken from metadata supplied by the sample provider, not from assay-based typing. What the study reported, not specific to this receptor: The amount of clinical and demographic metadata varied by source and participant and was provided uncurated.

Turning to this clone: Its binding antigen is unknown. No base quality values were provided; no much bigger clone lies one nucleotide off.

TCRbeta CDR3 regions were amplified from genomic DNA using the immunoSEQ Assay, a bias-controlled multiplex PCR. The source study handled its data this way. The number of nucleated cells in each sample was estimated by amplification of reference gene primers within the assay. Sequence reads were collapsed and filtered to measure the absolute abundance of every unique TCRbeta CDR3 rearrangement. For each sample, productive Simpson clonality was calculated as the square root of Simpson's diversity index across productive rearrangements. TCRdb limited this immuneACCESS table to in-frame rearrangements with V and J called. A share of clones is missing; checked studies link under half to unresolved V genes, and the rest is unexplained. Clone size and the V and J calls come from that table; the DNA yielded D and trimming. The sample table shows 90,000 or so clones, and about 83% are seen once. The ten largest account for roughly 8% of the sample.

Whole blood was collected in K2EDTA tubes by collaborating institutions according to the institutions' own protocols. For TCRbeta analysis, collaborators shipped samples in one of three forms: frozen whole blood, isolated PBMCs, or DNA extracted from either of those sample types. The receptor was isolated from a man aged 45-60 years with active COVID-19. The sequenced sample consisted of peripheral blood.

In nucleotides, the sequence is TGTGCCAGTAGTATAGTGGCAGGGGTTGGAAATGAGCAGTTCTTC. It encodes CASSIVAGVGNEQFF. Recombination connected TRBV19 to TRBJ2-1; TRBD1 is perhaps the D gene, given 6 matching bases. The germline V gene (reference sequence) sets CDR1 to LNHDA and CDR2 to SQIVND. V and J are truncated by 1 base and 7 bases respectively, leaving an intervening sequence of 14 bases. The CDR3 numbers 15 residues from cysteine through phenylalanine. Only CDR3 DNA remains: 45 bases, in frame from the first base.